The present T cell receptor (beta chain) was sequenced within a study of T cell responses to AZD1222 COVID-19 vaccine. Broader study findings: The breadth and depth of Spike-specific TCRs increased once two AZD1222 doses had been given. There were repertoire samples only from the period after the peak T cell response. Just a handful of AZD1222 recipients tested seropositive at baseline. Clonal diversity was possibly underestimated; the donors were predominantly white British and more often female.

Trimming took 6 bases from V and 2 from J, leaving 18 bases between them. The CDR3 contains 16 residues. Germline V lookup: CDR1 LNHDA, CDR2 SQIVND (reference sequence). This clone was observed a handful of times. What it recognizes is unknown. TCRdb keeps only in-frame clones here, not all; method: immunoSEQ multiplex PCR. Among some 120,000 clones listed, roughly 85% were seen once. Sequencing used peripheral blood, obtained on day 0 of MenACWY control vaccination. This clonotype was sampled from an adult in good health. The chain is built from TRBV19 and TRBJ2-3, with D possibly matching TRBD2 (6 bases). CDR3 nucleotides: TGTGCCAGTAGGGGCGGGACGCTCTGGCTCACAGATACGCAGTATTTT. Translation gives CASRGGTLWLTDTQYF.